This TCR beta chain originates from a study of blood T cell repertoires in COVID-19. Study-level information: Sites across the United States, Italy and Spain contributed samples from acute and convalescent COVID-19. T cells, B-cell-depleted T cells, or PBMCs supplied cDNA or gDNA.

Original analysis: How many nucleated cells were present was estimated from reference gene primer amplification. The table came from immunoSEQ multiplex PCR; TCRdb's copy has only in-frame clones and leaves some out. For V, J and clone size, that table is used; D and trimming come from the DNA. The top ten hold about 1.5% of the sample, which has about 300,000 clones, roughly 83% seen once. Germline assignment: CDR1 MNHEY and CDR2 SMNVEV (reference sequence). This CDR3 contains 16 residues. V gave up 3 bases and J gave up 3 bases; unmatched junction bases: 6. Seattle participants joined during active infection and were tracked over time.

The source is a human donor with COVID-19, enrolled during active disease. The donor label of this sample is uncertain. The source material was peripheral blood. J is TRBJ1-4 and V is TRBV27, with TRBD1 matching over 8 bases. The CDR3 is CASSLQGAFANEKLFF. CDR3 nucleotides: TGTGCCAGCAGTTTGCAGGGGGCCTTTGCTAATGAAAAACTGTTTTTT.